Listed below are T cell receptor beta chains from one sample, sequenced in a study of radiotherapy plus CTLA-4 blockade in lung cancer. Produced via immunoSEQ multiplex PCR; TCRdb's table is partial and in-frame only. The sample yields about 73,000 clones, about nine tenths seen once. This material consisted of peripheral blood, taken from a patient treated with radiotherapy plus ipilimumab. The receptor set was obtained from a human donor with non-small cell lung cancer that progressed on radiotherapy plus ipilimumab. CDR3s include the opening cysteine and the closing phenylalanine or tryptophan. A D gene is named only where the DNA matches it firmly. A row's size may be missing; if present it is once, few, many or a size class.

size | J | V | D | DNA | CDR3
NA | TRBJ2-7 | TRBV7-6 | NA | TGTGCCAGCAGCTCGACGGACGAATTGGGCGCCTACGAGCAGTACTTC | CASSSTDELGAYEQYF
NA | TRBJ2-1 | TRBV25-1 | NA | TGTGCCAGCAGGGACGGGGAGCGCGACCCTCGGAGGAATGAGCAGTTCTTC | CASRDGERDPRRNEQFF
NA | TRBJ2-3 | TRBV2 | TRBD1 | TGTGCCAGCAGTGAGGGCAGGGGGCCCACAGATACGCAGTATTTT | CASSEGRGPTDTQYF
NA | TRBJ1-1 | TRBV9 | NA | TGTGCCAGCAGCACCCCAATGGGGGTTAAGACTGAAGCTTTCTTT | CASSTPMGVKTEAFF
few | TRBJ2-1 | TRBV7-3 | TRBD2 | TGTGCCAGCAGCTTATCGGGGGGTGAGCAGTTCTTC | CASSLSGGEQFF
few | TRBJ1-5 | TRBV7-8 | NA | TGTGCCAGCAGCTTTGGCAGGGGCAATCAGCCCCAGCATTTT | CASSFGRGNQPQHF
NA | TRBJ1-2 | TRBV25-1 | NA | TGTGCCAGCAGTGTACGCAGGGGTACCGGCCACACCTTC | CASSVRRGTGHTF
NA | TRBJ1-5 | TRBV19 | NA | TGTGCCAGTAGTATACAAATACAGGTTATTTATCAGCCCCAGCATTTT | CASSIQIQVIYQPQHF
NA | TRBJ2-3 | TRBV5-4 | NA | TGTGCTAGCTTTGGAGGAGGGCGCACAGATACGCAGTATTTT | CASFGGGRTDTQYF
NA | TRBJ2-3 | TRBV1 | NA | TGCACCAGCAGCCAAGCTAGCGCGAAATTAAAATACACAGATACGCAGTATTTT | CTSSQASAKLKYTDTQYF
NA | TRBJ1-5 | TRBV5-1 | NA | TGCGCCAGCAGCTTGGGCCCCCGGGGACGGGGTCAGCCCCAGCATTTT | CASSLGPRGRGQPQHF
NA | TRBJ1-4 | TRBV9 | NA | TGTGCCAGCAGCGTAGGTGGGAGGGCCCCGCCGGATGAAAAACTGTTTTTT | CASSVGGRAPPDEKLFF
NA | TRBJ1-2 | TRBV6-6 | NA | TGTGCCAGCACCGACAGAGCTGGGAGCTATGGCTACACCTTC | CASTDRAGSYGYTF
NA | TRBJ2-4 | TRBV28 | NA | TGTGCCAGCACCACCGGGGGAGTAGACATTCAGTACTTC | CASTTGGVDIQYF
NA | TRBJ2-2 | TRBV21-1 | NA | TGTGCCAGCAGCAAAGAGCGCGGGAGGGTAATAGCCGGGGAGCTGTTTTTT | CASSKERGRVIAGELFF
NA | TRBJ1-4 | TRBV30 | NA | TGTGCCTGGAGTGTACGTGAAAAACTGTTTTTT | CAWSVREKLFF
NA | TRBJ2-6 | TRBV27 | NA | TGTGCTTCACGAGGTTTTTTAGAGTCTGGGGCCAACGTCCTGACTTTC | CASRGFLESGANVLTF
NA | TRBJ1-3 | TRBV9 | NA | TGTGCCAGCACCCGAGGGCCGGGGAGCTCTGGAAACACCATATATTTT | CASTRGPGSSGNTIYF
few | TRBJ2-1 | TRBV29-1 | TRBD1 | TGCAGCGTCCGACAGGGATCATACAATGAGCAGTTCTTC | CSVRQGSYNEQFF
NA | TRBJ1-4 | TRBV5-1 | TRBD1 | TGCGCCAGCAGCCGGGGACAGGGGGATGAAAAACTGTTTTTT | CASSRGQGDEKLFF
NA | TRBJ1-1 | TRBV20-1 | TRBD1 | TGCAGAGGACAGGGCACTGAAGCTTTCTTT | CRGQGTEAFF
NA | TRBJ1-1 | TRBV6-1 | NA | TGTGCCAGCAGTGATCTGGGTACGAACACTGAAGCTTTCTTT | CASSDLGTNTEAFF
NA | TRBJ2-4 | TRBV18 | NA | TGTGCCAGCTCACCAGCTTTCGGGGGAACCAAAAACATTCAGTACTTC | CASSPAFGGTKNIQYF
NA | TRBJ2-5 | TRBV7-3 | NA | TGTGCCAGCAGCGGTAATCCAGGGGAGACCCAGTACTTC | CASSGNPGETQYF
NA | TRBJ1-5 | TRBV5-1 | TRBD1 | TGCGCCAGCAGCTTGGCGACAGGGGAGCAGCCCCAGCATTTT | CASSLATGEQPQHF
NA | TRBJ2-3 | TRBV2 | NA | TGTGCCAGCTCAGGGGGGGCCGTTGGGCCAGATACGCAGTATTTT | CASSGGAVGPDTQYF
NA | TRBJ2-1 | TRBV11-3 | NA | TGTGCCAGCAGCTTAGGGGGACCCTCGAGCTCCTACAATGAGCAGTTCTTC | CASSLGGPSSSYNEQFF
NA | TRBJ2-3 | TRBV5-5 | NA | TGTGCCAGCAGATTGGGACCCCAAGGGGATACGCAGTATTTT | CASRLGPQGDTQYF
NA | TRBJ2-2 | TRBV28 | NA | TGTGCCAGCAGTTTGAGAGGGGCGAACACCGGGGAGCTGTTTTTT | CASSLRGANTGELFF
once | TRBJ1-1 | TRBV9 | NA | TGTGCCAGCAGCGTAGTCCCCGCAGGGAACACTGAAGCTTTCTTT | CASSVVPAGNTEAFF
NA | TRBJ2-7 | TRBV2 | NA | TGTGCCAGCAAGAAAAACGGGGCCTCCTACGAGCAGTACTTC | CASKKNGASYEQYF
NA | TRBJ2-1 | TRBV4-1 | TRBD2 | TGCGCCAGCAGCCAAGAGCAGCGGGAGAGCAATGAGCAGTTCTTC | CASSQEQRESNEQFF
NA | TRBJ2-1 | TRBV27 | TRBD1 | TGTGCCAGCAGTTCAAGGGCCGGGACAGACCCCTACAATGAGCAGTTCTTC | CASSSRAGTDPYNEQFF
NA | TRBJ1-3 | TRBV18 | NA | TGTGCCAGCTCACCACGTCAGGGGCCCTCTGGAAACACCATATATTTT | CASSPRQGPSGNTIYF
NA | TRBJ1-5 | TRBV7-2 | NA | TGTGCCAGCAGCCAGGTGGGGGCCAAACCCCAGCATTTT | CASSQVGAKPQHF
NA | TRBJ2-1 | TRBV19 | NA | TGTGCCAGTAGTCCGGGGGGCAGTGAGCAGTTCTTC | CASSPGGSEQFF
NA | TRBJ2-2 | TRBV9 | NA | TGTGCCAGCAGCGTAGGATGGGGGACCGGGGAGCTGTTTTTT | CASSVGWGTGELFF
NA | TRBJ2-1 | TRBV21-1 | NA | TGTGCCAGCAGCAAAAAAGGGGGACGGAGGCGCGTCTACAATGAGCAGTTCTTC | CASSKKGGRRRVYNEQFF
NA | TRBJ1-4 | TRBV27 | NA | TGTGCCAGCACCAGGACCGGGACCCATGAAAAACTGTTTTTT | CASTRTGTHEKLFF
NA | TRBJ2-3 | TRBV4-2 | TRBD2 | TGTGCCAGCAGCCAACTGGCGGGAGCCAGCACAGATACGCAGTATTTT | CASSQLAGASTDTQYF
NA | TRBJ1-2 | TRBV29-1 | NA | TGCAGCGTCGGCCGGTTGAATCGCCTTCTGGGGGTCTATGGCTACACCTTC | CSVGRLNRLLGVYGYTF
NA | TRBJ1-2 | TRBV28 | NA | TGTGCCAGCAGCTTCCTCGACCGATACTATGGCTACACCTTC | CASSFLDRYYGYTF
NA | TRBJ2-7 | TRBV19 | TRBD1 | TGTGCCAGTAGCCCGGGACAGGGGCTGGCCGAGCAGTACTTC | CASSPGQGLAEQYF
few | TRBJ2-2 | TRBV19 | TRBD1 | TGTGCCAGTAGTTCTCAACAGGGGGCGGCCGGGGAGCTGTTTTTT | CASSSQQGAAGELFF
NA | TRBJ2-5 | TRBV20-1 | NA | TGCAGTGCTAGGGGCTTGAAGACCCAGTACTTC | CSARGLKTQYF
NA | TRBJ2-7 | TRBV30 | NA | TGTGCCTGGAGTGGGCTATACGAGCAGTACTTC | CAWSGLYEQYF
NA | TRBJ2-1 | TRBV6-5 | NA | TGTGCCAGCAGTACCCAGGACTATAATGAGCAGTTCTTC | CASSTQDYNEQFF